This is a list of T cell receptor beta chains from one sample in a study of STAT5B mutations in CD4+ large granular lymphocyte leukemia. Libraries were prepared by immunoSEQ multiplex PCR; TCRdb keeps only in-frame clonotypes and omits some of them. This table holds 30,000 to 35,000 clones, roughly 76% found once. Specimen: CD4+ T cells from blood buffy coats. Every receptor here comes from a human donor in good health. Each CDR3 is given with its conserved first and last residue. D genes are given only for firm matches. Expanded clones are given a class, and other clones once, few, many or no size at all.

j_call: TRBJ2-3; clone_size: -; v_call: TRBV9; d_call: TRBD1; cdr3_aa: CASSARTGNLPDTQYF; cdr3_nt: TGTGCCAGCAGCGCGAGGACAGGGAATTTACCAGATACGCAGTATTTT
j_call: TRBJ2-7; clone_size: -; v_call: TRBV28; d_call: TRBD1; cdr3_aa: CATRTGGVVGGYEQYF; cdr3_nt: TGTGCCACGCGGACAGGGGGCGTAGTGGGAGGCTACGAGCAGTACTTC
j_call: TRBJ2-2; clone_size: -; v_call: TRBV28; d_call: -; cdr3_aa: CASSLSLDTGELFF; cdr3_nt: TGTGCCAGCAGTTTAAGTCTGGATACCGGGGAGCTGTTTTTT
j_call: TRBJ1-1; clone_size: -; v_call: TRBV18; d_call: TRBD1; cdr3_aa: CASSSGQDRAFF; cdr3_nt: TGTGCCAGCTCGTCCGGACAGGACAGAGCTTTCTTT
j_call: TRBJ2-1; clone_size: -; v_call: TRBV27; d_call: -; cdr3_aa: CASSLDREQFF; cdr3_nt: TGTGCCAGCAGTTTAGACAGGGAGCAGTTCTTC
j_call: TRBJ2-3; clone_size: -; v_call: TRBV2; d_call: -; cdr3_aa: CASSEAGFTTDTQYF; cdr3_nt: TGTGCCAGCAGTGAAGCGGGTTTCACCACAGATACGCAGTATTTT
j_call: TRBJ2-2; clone_size: few; v_call: TRBV7-9; d_call: TRBD2; cdr3_aa: CASSRGTSGSHTGELFF; cdr3_nt: TGTGCCAGCAGTCGCGGGACTAGCGGGAGTCACACCGGGGAGCTGTTTTTT
j_call: TRBJ2-1; clone_size: -; v_call: TRBV7-6; d_call: TRBD2; cdr3_aa: CASSLRPPTSQNNNEQFF; cdr3_nt: TGTGCCAGCAGCTTACGGCCCCCGACTAGCCAGAATAACAATGAGCAGTTCTTC
j_call: TRBJ1-4; clone_size: -; v_call: TRBV4-1; d_call: -; cdr3_aa: CASSQVNMGFTTNEKLFF; cdr3_nt: TGCGCCAGCAGCCAAGTAAACATGGGATTCACAACTAATGAAAAACTGTTTTTT
j_call: TRBJ2-7; clone_size: -; v_call: TRBV6-6; d_call: TRBD1; cdr3_aa: CASTLQGDRGEYEQYF; cdr3_nt: TGTGCCAGCACCCTCCAAGGGGACAGGGGGGAATACGAGCAGTACTTC
j_call: TRBJ2-7; clone_size: once; v_call: TRBV18; d_call: TRBD2; cdr3_aa: CASFSPNSGSGYEQYF; cdr3_nt: TGTGCCAGCTTCTCACCAAACAGCGGGAGTGGCTACGAGCAGTACTTC